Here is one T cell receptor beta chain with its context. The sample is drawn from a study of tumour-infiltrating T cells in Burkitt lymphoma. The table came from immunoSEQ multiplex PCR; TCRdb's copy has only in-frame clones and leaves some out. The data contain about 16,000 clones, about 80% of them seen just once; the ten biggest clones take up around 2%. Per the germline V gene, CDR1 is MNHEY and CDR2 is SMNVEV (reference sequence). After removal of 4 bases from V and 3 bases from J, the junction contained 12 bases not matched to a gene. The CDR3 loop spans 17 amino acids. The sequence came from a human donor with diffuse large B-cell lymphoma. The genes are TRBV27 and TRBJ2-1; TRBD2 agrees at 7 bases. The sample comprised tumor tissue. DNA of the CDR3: TGTGCCAGCAGTTCGCGAGTCAGCGGGGTACACTACAATGAGCAGTTCTTC. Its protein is CASSSRVSGVHYNEQFF.